This TCR beta chain derives from a study of blood T cell repertoires in COVID-19. Turning to the study itself: Material from acute and convalescent COVID-19 was sourced from the United States, Italy and Spain. From T cells, B-cell-depleted T cells, or PBMCs came the material, which was cDNA or gDNA.

V lost 5 bases, J lost 4 bases, and 5 bases stayed unmatched. CDR3 length equals 14 residues. Germline V gives CDR1 SGHTA, CDR2 FQGTGA. This clone appeared once. Original processing notes: Counts of nucleated cells, estimated from reference gene primer amplification, were obtained. The repertoire was sequenced with immunoSEQ multiplex PCR; TCRdb's copy has only in-frame clones and lacks some. The DNA gave D and trimming, while V, J and clone size come from that table. The sample records 130,000 to 150,000 clones, about nine tenths being singletons. Sequenced: peripheral blood. The clonotype comes from a man aged 50 or older with active or convalescent COVID-19. The chain links TRBV7-3 to TRBJ1-1, with 9 bases matching TRBD1. CDR3 sequence (DNA): TGTGCCAGCAGCCTTCGACAGGGGGGCACTGAAGCTTTCTTT. This sequence encodes CASSLRQGGTEAFF. The full variable domain, in which reference TRBV7-3 and TRBJ1-1 provide the parts outside the CDR3, is GAGVSQTPSNKVTEKGKYVELRCDPISGHTALYWYRQSLGQGPEFLIYFQGTGAADDSGLPNDRFFAVRPEGSVSTLKIQRTERGDSAVYLCASSLRQGGTEAFFGQGTRLTVV.